Listed here are 24 T cell receptor beta chains from one sample, sequenced in a study of CXCR3-negative and CXCR3-positive naive CD8 T cells. The TRB cDNA libraries were prepared by 5' RACE with UMI labels. TCRdb re-analyzed the 5' RACE reads; it lists each CDR3 protein once, without DNA. This repertoire includes 75,000 to 100,000 distinct CDR3 sequences. Their antigen targets remain unknown. Study-level points and caveats: In CXCR3-positive naive cells, the TRB CDR3s were more hydrophobic than in CXCR3-negative naive cells.

Material for sequencing was naive CXCR3+ CD8+ T cells from blood. Documented subset: CD45RO-CCR7+CD27+CD95- naive CD8+ T cells expressing CXCR3 (TNR3+). The source is a human donor in good health. Some clones in this sample may be carry-over from other donors' samples.

The chain links TRBV7-9 to TRBJ1-2. The CDR3 contains 11 residues. Germline-derived CDR1 and CDR2 are SEHNR and FQNEAQ (reference sequence). The CDR3 sequence is CASSQPGDDTF.

The chain combines TRBV29-1 with TRBJ2-7. Germline V gene data show CDR1 as SQVTM and CDR2 as ANQGSEA. This CDR3 has 13 amino acids. CDR3 in amino acids: CSVAEEFGYEQYF.

This chain connects TRBV3-1 to TRBJ2-5. In germline, CDR1 is LGHDT, CDR2 YNNKEL (reference sequence). CDR3 length equals 14 residues. CDR3 sequence reads: CASSQEGDQETQYF.

This sequence joins TRBV28 and TRBJ2-5; TCRdb returns TRBD2, unconfirmable since there is no DNA. Germline values: CDR1 MDHEN, CDR2 SYDVKM. The length of the CDR3 is 13 residues. CDR3: CASSVQGGETQYF.

The chain is built from TRBV7-3 and TRBJ2-5. CDR1 and CDR2 (germline): SGHTA, FQGTGA. This CDR3 region has 14 residues. The CDR3 spells CASSLNLREETQYF.

V gene TRBV9 combines with J gene TRBJ2-7; TCRdb's D call of TRBD2 is untestable without DNA. Germline V gene lookup returns CDR1 SGDLS and CDR2 YYNGEE. The length of the CDR3 is 15 residues. The CDR3 reads CASSVAGQRAYEQYF.

V and J are TRBV6-2 or TRBV6-3 and TRBJ2-7. The length of the CDR3 is 11 residues. Germline V gives CDR1 MNHEY, CDR2 SVGEGT. CDR3 sequence reads: CASLASYEQYF.

This rearrangement joins TRBV5-1 to TRBJ2-7; TCRdb's D call of TRBD2 is untestable without DNA. The CDR3 loop spans 16 amino acids. Germline V lookup: CDR1 SGHRS, CDR2 YFSETQ. CDR3 loop: CASSKGLAGGRDEQYF.

This chain uses TRBV7-9 with TRBJ1-1; TCRdb selects TRBD1, and the lack of DNA leaves this call unchecked. Germline V gene sequence: CDR1 SEHNR, CDR2 FQNEAQ (reference sequence). The CDR3 is made up of 15 amino acids. The CDR3 reads CASSFHRGLNTEAFF.

CDR3 sequence: CASSIASTGAQYF. This chain links TRBV19 with TRBJ2-5; absent DNA, TCRdb's TRBD1 call cannot be checked. CDR1 LNHDA and CDR2 SQIVND come from the germline V gene (reference sequence). CDR3 size: 13 residues.

V and J are TRBV7-9 and TRBJ2-1; the TCRdb D gene call, TRBD1, has no DNA to confirm it. CDR3 length: 16 residues. Per germline, CDR1 SEHNR and CDR2 FQNEAQ (reference sequence). The CDR3: CASIAGGDSHVYEQFF.

V usage is TRBV20-1 and J usage is TRBJ2-7; the TRBD1 assignment by TCRdb is unverifiable without DNA. Germline V gene sequence: CDR1 DFQATT, CDR2 SNEGSKA (reference sequence). This CDR3 is built from 13 residues. This CDR3 reads CSARYRGNPEQYF.

The rearrangement joins TRBV29-1 to TRBJ2-7; the D call from TCRdb, TRBD2, cannot be confirmed without DNA. This CDR3 region has 13 residues. CDR1 and CDR2 (germline): SQVTM, ANQGSEA. The CDR3 loop reads CSVDSAGSYEQYF.

V usage is TRBV4-3 and J usage is TRBJ2-3; the TCRdb D gene call, TRBD2, has no DNA to confirm it. Germline V gene sequence: CDR1 LGHNA, CDR2 YSLEER. CDR3 length equals 17 residues. The CDR3 here is CASSTGALAGETDTQYF.

The chain combines TRBV12-3 or TRBV12-4 with TRBJ1-1. The CDR3 contains 14 residues. The CDR3 sequence: CASRIDGYNTEAFF.

The rearrangement joins TRBV28 to TRBJ2-6. This CDR3 contains 13 residues. Germline values: CDR1 MDHEN, CDR2 SYDVKM. The CDR3 is CASSFLGANVLTF.

The chain recombines TRBV19 with TRBJ1-1; TCRdb designates TRBD1, a call that cannot be tested without DNA. Per germline, CDR1 LNHDA and CDR2 SQIVND (reference sequence). The CDR3 runs to 14 residues. The CDR3: CASSIVGENTEAFF.

The chain uses TRBV5-1 and TRBJ1-1; no DNA is available, so the TRBD1 call from TCRdb remains unchecked. CDR3 length: 15 amino acids. Germline assignment: CDR1 SGHRS and CDR2 YFSETQ. The CDR3 loop is CASSLLRALGTEAFF.

The chain uses TRBV11-1 and TRBJ2-1. The germline gives CDR1 SGHAT, CDR2 FQDESV (reference sequence). CDR3 length: 12 amino acids. The CDR3 protein is CASSFSGVEQFF.

The genes are TRBV9 and TRBJ2-2; without DNA, the TCRdb call of TRBD2 cannot be checked. The CDR3 has 15 amino acids. Germline V gene lookup returns CDR1 SGDLS and CDR2 YYNGEE. The CDR3 here is CASSVGALGAGELFF.

The chain links TRBV6-2 or TRBV6-3 to TRBJ2-7; as DNA is missing, the TRBD2 call by TCRdb cannot be tested. The CDR3 runs 14 residues. Germline lookup yields CDR1 MNHEY and CDR2 SVGEGT. The CDR3 reads CASSSTGVTYEQYF.

V is TRBV23-1 and J is TRBJ1-5. TRBV23-1 is an open reading frame whose function is uncertain. This CDR3 has 18 amino acids. The CDR3 spells CASSQSRDFLLSHQPQHF.

V is TRBV12-3 or TRBV12-4 and J is TRBJ2-1; TCRdb picks TRBD1, but there is no DNA to check that call. The CDR3 is made up of 13 amino acids. CDR3 protein: CASSPPGVNEQFF.

The V and J genes are TRBV29-1 and TRBJ2-1. This CDR3 is built from 13 residues. Germline values: CDR1 SQVTM, CDR2 ANQGSEA. This chain's CDR3 is CSVEGPYYNEQFF.